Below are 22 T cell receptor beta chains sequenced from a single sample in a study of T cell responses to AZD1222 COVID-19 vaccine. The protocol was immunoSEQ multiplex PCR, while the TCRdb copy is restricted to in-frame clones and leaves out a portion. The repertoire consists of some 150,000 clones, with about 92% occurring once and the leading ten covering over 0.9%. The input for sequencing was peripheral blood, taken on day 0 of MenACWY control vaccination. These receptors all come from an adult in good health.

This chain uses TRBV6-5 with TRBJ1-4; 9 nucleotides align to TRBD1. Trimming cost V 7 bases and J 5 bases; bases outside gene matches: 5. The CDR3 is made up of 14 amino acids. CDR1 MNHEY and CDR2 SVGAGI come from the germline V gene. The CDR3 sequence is CASMTGGPNEKLFF. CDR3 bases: TGTGCCAGCATGACAGGGGGTCCGAATGAAAAACTGTTTTTT.

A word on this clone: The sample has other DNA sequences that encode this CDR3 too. CDR3 loop: CASSLGQPMRFEKLFF. Written as DNA, the CDR3 is TGTGCCAGCAGCTTAGGACAGCCCATGAGGTTTGAAAAACTGTTTTTT. V and J are TRBV5-5 and TRBJ1-4; a weak D match, TRBD1 (6 bases). The V gene's germline CDR1 is SGHKS and CDR2 YYEKEE (reference sequence). The CDR3 totals 16 residues. V lost 2 bases to trimming and J lost 7 bases, with 18 bases between them. The entire variable domain, with the rest obtained from reference TRBV5-5 and TRBJ1-4, is as follows: DAGVTQSPTHLIKTRGQQVTLRCSPISGHKSVSWYQQVLGQGPQFIFQYYEKEERGRGNFPDRFSARQFPNYSSELNVNALLLGDSALYLCASSLGQPMRFEKLFFGSGTQLSVL.

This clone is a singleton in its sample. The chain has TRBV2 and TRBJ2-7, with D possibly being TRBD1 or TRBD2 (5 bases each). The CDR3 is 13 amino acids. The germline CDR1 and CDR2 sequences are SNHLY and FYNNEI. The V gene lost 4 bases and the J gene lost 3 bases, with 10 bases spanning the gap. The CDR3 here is CASSGVGDYEQYF. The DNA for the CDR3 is TGTGCCAGCAGTGGGGTGGGGGACTACGAGCAGTACTTC.

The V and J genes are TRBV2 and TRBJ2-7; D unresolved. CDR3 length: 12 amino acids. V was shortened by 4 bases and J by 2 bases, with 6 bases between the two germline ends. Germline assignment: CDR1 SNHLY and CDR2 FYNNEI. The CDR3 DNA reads TGTGCCAGCAGTGTAACAGCCTACGAGCAGTACTTC. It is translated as CASSVTAYEQYF.

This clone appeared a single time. The CDR3 protein is CASSILSGETQYF. The CDR3 DNA is TGTGCCAGTAGTATACTGAGTGGTGAGACCCAGTACTTC. The chain is built from TRBV19 and TRBJ2-5; D is ambiguous. CDR3 size: 13 residues. The V end lost 2 bases, the J end lost 5 bases, and 9 bases lay between the germline ends. From germline, CDR1 is LNHDA and CDR2 SQIVND (reference sequence). The entire variable domain, with the rest obtained from reference TRBV19 and TRBJ2-5, is as follows: DGGITQSPKYLFRKEGQNVTLSCEQNLNHDAMYWYRQDPGQGLRLIYYSQIVNDFQKGDIAEGYSVSREKKESFPLTVTSAQKNPTAFYLCASSILSGETQYFGPGTRLLVL.

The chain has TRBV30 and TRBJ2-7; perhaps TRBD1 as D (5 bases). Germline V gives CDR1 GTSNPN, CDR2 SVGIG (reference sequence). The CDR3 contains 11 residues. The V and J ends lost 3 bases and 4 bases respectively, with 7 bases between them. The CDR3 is CAWSRAYEQYF. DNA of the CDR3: TGTGCCTGGAGCAGGGCTTACGAGCAGTACTTC.

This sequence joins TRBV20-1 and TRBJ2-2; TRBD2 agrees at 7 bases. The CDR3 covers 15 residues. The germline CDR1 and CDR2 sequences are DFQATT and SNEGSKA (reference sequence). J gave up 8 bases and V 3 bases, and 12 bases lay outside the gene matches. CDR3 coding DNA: TGCAGTGCTAGTCTGTCTAGCGGCCTGGGGGGGGAGCTGTTTTTT. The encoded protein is CSASLSSGLGGELFF.

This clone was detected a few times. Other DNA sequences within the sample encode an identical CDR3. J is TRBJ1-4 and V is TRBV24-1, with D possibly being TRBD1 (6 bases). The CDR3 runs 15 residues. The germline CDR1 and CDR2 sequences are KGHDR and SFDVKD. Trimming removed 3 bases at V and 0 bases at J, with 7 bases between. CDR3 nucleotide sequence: TGTGCCACCAGTGATGGGGGCGCAACTAATGAAAAACTGTTTTTT. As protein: CATSDGGATNEKLFF.

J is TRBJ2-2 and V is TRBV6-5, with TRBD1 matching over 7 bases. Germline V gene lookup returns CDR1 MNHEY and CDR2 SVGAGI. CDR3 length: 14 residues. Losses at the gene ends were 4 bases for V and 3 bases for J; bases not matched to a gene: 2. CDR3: CASSSGTDTGELFF. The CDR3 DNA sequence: TGTGCCAGCAGTTCTGGGACAGACACCGGGGAGCTGTTTTTT.

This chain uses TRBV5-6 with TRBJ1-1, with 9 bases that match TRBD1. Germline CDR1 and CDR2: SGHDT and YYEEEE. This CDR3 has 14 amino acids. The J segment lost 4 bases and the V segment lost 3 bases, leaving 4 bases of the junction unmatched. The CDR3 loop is CASSYRGLGTEAFF. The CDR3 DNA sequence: TGTGCCAGCAGCTACAGGGGGCTCGGCACTGAAGCTTTCTTT.

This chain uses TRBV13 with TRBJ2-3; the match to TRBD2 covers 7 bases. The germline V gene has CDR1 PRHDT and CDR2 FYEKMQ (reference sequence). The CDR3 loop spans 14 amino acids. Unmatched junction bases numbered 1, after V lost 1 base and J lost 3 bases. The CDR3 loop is CASSLERGTDTQYF. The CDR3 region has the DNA TGTGCCAGCAGCTTAGAGCGGGGAACAGATACGCAGTATTTT.

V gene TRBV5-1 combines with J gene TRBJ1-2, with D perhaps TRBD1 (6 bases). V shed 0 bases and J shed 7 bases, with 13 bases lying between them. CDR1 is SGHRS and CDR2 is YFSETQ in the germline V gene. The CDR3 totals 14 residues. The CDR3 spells CASSLDPGEAGYTF. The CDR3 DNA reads TGCGCCAGCAGCTTGGATCCAGGGGAAGCTGGCTACACCTTC.

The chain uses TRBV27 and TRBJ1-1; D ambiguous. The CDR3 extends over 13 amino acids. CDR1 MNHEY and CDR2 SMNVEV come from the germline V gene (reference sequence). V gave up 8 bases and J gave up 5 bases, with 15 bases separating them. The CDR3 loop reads CASVPFLGTEAFF. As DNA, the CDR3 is TGTGCCAGCGTCCCTTTCCTGGGGACTGAAGCTTTCTTT.

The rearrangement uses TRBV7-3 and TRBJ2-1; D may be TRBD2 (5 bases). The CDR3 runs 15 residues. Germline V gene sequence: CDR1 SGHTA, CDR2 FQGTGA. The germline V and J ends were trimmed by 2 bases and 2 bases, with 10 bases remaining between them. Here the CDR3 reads CASSLGEFPYNEQFF. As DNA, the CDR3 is TGTGCCAGCAGCTTAGGGGAGTTCCCCTACAATGAGCAGTTCTTC. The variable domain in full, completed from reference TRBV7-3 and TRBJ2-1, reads GAGVSQTPSNKVTEKGKYVELRCDPISGHTALYWYRQSLGQGPEFLIYFQGTGAADDSGLPNDRFFAVRPEGSVSTLKIQRTERGDSAVYLCASSLGEFPYNEQFFGPGTRLTVL.

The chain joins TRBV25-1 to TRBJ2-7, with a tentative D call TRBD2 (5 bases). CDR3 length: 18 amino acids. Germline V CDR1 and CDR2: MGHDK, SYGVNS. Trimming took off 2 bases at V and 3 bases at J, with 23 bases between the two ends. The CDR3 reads CASSEQPIGLGGLYEQYF. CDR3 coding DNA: TGTGCCAGCAGTGAACAACCTATCGGCCTAGGCGGACTCTACGAGCAGTACTTC.

Written as DNA, the CDR3 is TGTGCCAGCAGCCGAGCGACAGCGCCTAATGAAAAACTGTTTTTT. Translating gives CASSRATAPNEKLFF. The chain joins TRBV4-2 to TRBJ1-4; tentatively, D is TRBD1 (5 bases). The V gene lost 4 bases and the J gene lost 3 bases, with 12 bases spanning the gap. CDR3 length equals 15 residues. The germline V gene has CDR1 LGHNA and CDR2 YNFKEQ.

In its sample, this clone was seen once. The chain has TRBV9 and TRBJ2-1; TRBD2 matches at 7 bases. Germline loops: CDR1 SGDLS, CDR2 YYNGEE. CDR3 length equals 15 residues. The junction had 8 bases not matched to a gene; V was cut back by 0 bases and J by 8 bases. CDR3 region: CASSVGVAGLHEQFF. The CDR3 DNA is TGTGCCAGCAGCGTAGGGGTAGCGGGCCTCCATGAGCAGTTCTTC.

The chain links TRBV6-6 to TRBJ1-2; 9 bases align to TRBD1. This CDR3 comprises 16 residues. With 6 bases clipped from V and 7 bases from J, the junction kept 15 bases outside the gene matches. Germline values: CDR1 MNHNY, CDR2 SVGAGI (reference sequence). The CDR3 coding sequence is TGTGCCAGCAGAACATCCGGGACAGGGCTTATCTTTGGCTACACCTTC. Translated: CASRTSGTGLIFGYTF.

The CDR3 protein is CASSIGQTDSEQFF. CDR3 DNA sequence: TGTGCCAGTAGTATTGGACAGACTGACAGTGAGCAGTTCTTC. V gene TRBV19 combines with J gene TRBJ2-1, with D perhaps TRBD1 (6 bases). Germline V gives CDR1 LNHDA, CDR2 SQIVND (reference sequence). This CDR3 contains 14 residues. V was pared by 3 bases and J by 9 bases, with 15 bases between.

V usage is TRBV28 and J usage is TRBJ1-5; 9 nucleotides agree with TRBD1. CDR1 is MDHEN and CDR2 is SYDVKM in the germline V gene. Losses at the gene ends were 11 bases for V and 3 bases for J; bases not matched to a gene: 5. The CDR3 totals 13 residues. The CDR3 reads CAGRTGANQPQHF. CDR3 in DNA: TGTGCCGGACGGACAGGGGCCAATCAGCCCCAGCATTTT. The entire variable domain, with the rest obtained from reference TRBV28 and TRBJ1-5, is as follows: DVKVTQSSRYLVKRTGEKVFLECVQDMDHENMFWYRQDPGLGLRLIYFSYDVKMKEKGDIPEGYSVSREKKERFSLILESASTNQTSMYLCAGRTGANQPQHFGDGTRLSIL.

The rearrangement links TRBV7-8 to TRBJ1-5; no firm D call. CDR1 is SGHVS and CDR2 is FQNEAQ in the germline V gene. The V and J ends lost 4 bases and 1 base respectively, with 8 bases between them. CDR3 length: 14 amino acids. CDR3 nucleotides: TGTGCCAGCAGCTCCAAAGGGAGCAATCAGCCCCAGCATTTT. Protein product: CASSSKGSNQPQHF. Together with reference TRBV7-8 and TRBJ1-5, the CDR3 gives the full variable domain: GAGVSQSPRYKVAKRGQDVALRCDPISGHVSLFWYQQALGQGPEFLTYFQNEAQLDKSGLPSDRFFAERPEGSVSTLKIQRTQQEDSAVYLCASSSKGSNQPQHFGDGTRLSIL.

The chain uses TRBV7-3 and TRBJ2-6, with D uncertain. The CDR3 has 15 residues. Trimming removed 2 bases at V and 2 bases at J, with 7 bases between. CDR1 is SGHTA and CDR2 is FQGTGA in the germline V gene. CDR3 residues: CASSLDGTGANVLTF. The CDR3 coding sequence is TGTGCCAGCAGCTTAGATGGGACTGGGGCCAACGTCCTGACTTTC.